This T cell receptor (beta chain) was observed in a study of blood T cell repertoires in COVID-19. Study details: Spain, Italy and the United States supplied samples that represented acute and convalescent COVID-19. The cDNA or gDNA used as material had been derived from T cells, B-cell-depleted T cells, or PBMCs.

Original processing methods: Amplification with reference gene primers provided the estimates of nucleated cell counts. Here immunoSEQ multiplex PCR was the method, and the copy in TCRdb shows in-frame clones only, minus some. That table is the source of V, J and clone size, and D and trimming were worked out from the DNA. The sample includes some 200,000 clones, 94% of them seen just once. In Seattle, patients joined the study during active infection and were tracked longitudinally. The clonotype was recovered from a man younger than 40 with COVID-19, enrolled during active disease. Sequences were obtained from peripheral blood.

The CDR3 bases are TGTGCCTGGACGCGGGAATCCTACGAGCAGTACTTC. Translated, it gives CAWTRESYEQYF. V is TRBV30 and J is TRBJ2-7; tentative D call: TRBD2 (6 bases). Germline CDR1 and CDR2: GTSNPN and SVGIG (reference sequence). Trimming pared 4 bases from V and 1 base from J, leaving 8 bases between. CDR3 length: 12 amino acids.